The entry that follows covers one TCR beta chain sequence. The target of this receptor is not known. No base quality information exists; no much larger clone differs at one position. Inclusive of the bounding cysteine and phenylalanine, the CDR3 is 13 residues long. Only CDR3 DNA is held: 39 bases, read in frame from base 1. Trimming takes 7 bases from V and 4 bases from J, and the germline ends sit 11 bases apart. From the germline V gene (reference sequence), CDR1 is LNHDA and CDR2 is SQIVND. This sample was included in a study of blood T cell repertoires in COVID-19 (dated by TCRdb to 2020 to 2021). Study-level background: Collaborator samples came from the United States, Italy and Spain and covered acute and convalescent phases of COVID-19. Deeply sampled blood TCRbeta repertoires from subjects exposed to, actively infected with, or recovered from COVID-19 were included in the dataset. The samples were drawn from two sources: the first 160 participants of the ongoing ImmuneRACE study, and fewer than 1,500 subjects contributed by 6 global collaborators. The prospective study material was composed of cDNA or gDNA derived from T cells, B-cell-depleted T cells, or PBMCs. Where HLA class I and class II types were available, the types were taken from metadata supplied by the sample provider, not from assay-based typing. The repertoires were released in a freely available public database intended as a resource for research on the immune response to SARS-CoV-2. A de-identified subject ID, COVID-19 status, age in years and sex were almost always included in the sample metadata. The study at large found these results: Clinical and demographic metadata were provided uncurated, with the amount varying by source and participant.

TCRbeta CDR3 regions were amplified from genomic DNA by means of the immunoSEQ Assay, a bias-controlled multiplex PCR. The source study handled its data this way. Nucleated cell counts per sample were estimated from amplification of reference gene primers within the assay. To quantify the absolute abundance of each unique TCRbeta CDR3 rearrangement, sequence reads were collapsed and filtered. For each sample, productive Simpson clonality was calculated as the square root of Simpson's diversity index over productive rearrangements. TCRdb carries this immuneACCESS record with in-frame sequences only. Its versions omit some clonotypes, under half of them owing to an unresolved V gene in the studies checked, with the rest unexplained. V and J calls and clone size follow that table, whereas D and trimming were derived from the DNA. Within this sample are about 94,000 clones, with approximately 89% of them counted one time only. The ten largest make up 7% to 9% of the sample.

Whole blood was collected in K2EDTA tubes by collaborating institutions according to the institutions' own protocols. For TCRbeta analysis, collaborator samples were shipped as frozen whole blood, as isolated PBMCs, or as DNA extracted from either sample type. The TCR was taken from a human donor with acute or convalescent COVID-19. The donor label of this sample is uncertain. Sequencing was carried out using peripheral blood. The chain links TRBV19 with TRBJ1-5, with TRBD1 tentatively as D gene (6 bases match). DNA sequence: TGTGCCAGTATGGAACAGGGTAATCAGCCCCAGCATTTT. Its protein is CASMEQGNQPQHF.